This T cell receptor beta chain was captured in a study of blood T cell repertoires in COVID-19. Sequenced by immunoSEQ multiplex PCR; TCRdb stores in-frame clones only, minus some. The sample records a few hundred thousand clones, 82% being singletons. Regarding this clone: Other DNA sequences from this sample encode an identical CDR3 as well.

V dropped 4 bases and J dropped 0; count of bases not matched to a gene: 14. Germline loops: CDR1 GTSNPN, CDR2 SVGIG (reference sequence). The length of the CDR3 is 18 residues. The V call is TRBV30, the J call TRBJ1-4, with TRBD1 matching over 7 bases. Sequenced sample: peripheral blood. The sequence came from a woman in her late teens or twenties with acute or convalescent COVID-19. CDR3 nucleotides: TGTGCCTGGAAAAGAGCAGGGGGTCAAGCCCCAACTAATGAAAAACTGTTTTTT. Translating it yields CAWKRAGGQAPTNEKLFF.